The present T cell receptor (beta chain) was sequenced within a study of T-cell memory formation after mild COVID-19. TCRdb re-derived calls from the 5' RACE reads in MiXCR, one entry per CDR3 protein. This repertoire shows 150,000 to 200,000 distinct CDR3 sequences, around 15% found once; its top ten account for less than 15%. This CDR3 contains 13 residues. Germline CDR1 and CDR2: DFQATT and SNEGSKA (reference sequence). Trimming took 5 bases from V and 2 from J; bases not matched to a gene: 2. The sequence derives from an adult woman who had mild COVID-19 (a few samples of this study predate the infection). Cell type and time point are not known. This chain connects TRBV20-1 to TRBJ1-5; 8 nucleotides line up with TRBD1. Material: PBMCs or a T cell subset sorted from them (not recorded which). The CDR3 DNA sequence: TGCAGTGCTGGGACAGGAGGCAATCAGCCCCAGCATTTT. Protein: CSAGTGGNQPQHF.